Listed below are T cell receptor beta chains from one sample, sequenced in a study of cytomegalovirus exposure and HLA in healthy donors. Here immunoSEQ multiplex PCR was the method, and the copy in TCRdb shows in-frame clones only, minus some. Found here are under 110,000 clones, under 85% of them singletons; the top ten hold about 2.1%. The specimen sequenced was PBMCs. Source of these receptors: a woman aged 40-49 years in good health and CMV-seronegative. CDR3s include the opening cysteine and the closing phenylalanine or tryptophan. A D gene is named only where the DNA matches it firmly. Some rows have no size entry. The others give once, few or many, or a class for an expanded clone.

d_call,v_call,j_call,clone_size,cdr3_length,cdr3_nt,cdr3_aa
-,TRBV6-5,TRBJ2-1,-,11,TGTGCCAGCAGTTACCCGGGAGAGCAGTTCTTC,CASSYPGEQFF
-,TRBV13,TRBJ2-1,few,15,TGTGCCAGCAGCCCCGCCCCCCGACTGCGAACAGAGCAGTTCTTC,CASSPAPRLRTEQFF
-,TRBV5-6,TRBJ2-7,-,12,TGTGCCAGCAGCTTTCAATCCGGCGAGCAGTACTTC,CASSFQSGEQYF
-,TRBV19,TRBJ2-1,-,13,TGTGCCAGTACCAGAAGGGCTCAGGGAGAGCAGTTCTTC,CASTRRAQGEQFF
-,TRBV6-1,TRBJ2-1,-,16,TGTGCCAGCAGTGGAACTAGCAGTTTTCACGTGGGTGAGCAGTTCTTC,CASSGTSSFHVGEQFF
TRBD2,TRBV7-6,TRBJ2-7,-,16,TGTGCCAGCAGCTTAGAGCCCCCTAGCGGTCCCTACGAGCAGTACTTC,CASSLEPPSGPYEQYF
TRBD1,TRBV30,TRBJ2-1,-,15,TGTGCCGGTTCGGCCCCGGACAGGGGGCTCAATGAGCAGTTCTTC,CAGSAPDRGLNEQFF
-,TRBV7-3,TRBJ2-3,-,14,TGTGCCAGCAGCTCTGGCGGGAGCACAGATACGCAGTATTTT,CASSSGGSTDTQYF
-,TRBV19,TRBJ2-4,-,17,TGTGCCAGTAGCCGAAGCCCGGTACAGATAGCCAAAAACATTCAGTACTTC,CASSRSPVQIAKNIQYF
-,TRBV29-1,TRBJ1-1,-,14,TGCAGCGTCCTCCCCCAGGGCGCGAACACTGAAGCTTTCTTT,CSVLPQGANTEAFF
TRBD2,TRBV9,TRBJ2-1,-,19,TGTGCCAGCAGCGTAAGTGGTGAACTAGCGGGGGAGTCCTACAATGAGCAGTTCTTC,CASSVSGELAGESYNEQFF
-,TRBV5-1,TRBJ1-1,once,15,TGCGCCAGCAGCTTGCAAACAGGGCAGATCACTGAAGCTTTCTTT,CASSLQTGQITEAFF
-,TRBV6-1,TRBJ2-2,-,15,TGTGCCAGCACTGGTCTAGCAGTGGGGACCGGGGAGCTGTTTTTT,CASTGLAVGTGELFF
-,TRBV9,TRBJ2-5,-,15,TGTGCCAGCAGCGTAGGAGGCACCAGGGGAGAGACCCAGTACTTC,CASSVGGTRGETQYF
-,TRBV9,TRBJ2-6,-,16,TGTGCCAGCACCGGACAGACTAAGCCTGGGGCCAACGTCCTGACTTTC,CASTGQTKPGANVLTF
-,TRBV7-9,TRBJ1-4,-,17,TGTGCCAGCAGCGATAGGGGGTTCGGACAGCCTAATGAAAAACTGTTTTTT,CASSDRGFGQPNEKLFF
-,TRBV21-1,TRBJ1-1,-,13,TGTGCCAGCCGGAGACGGGGGAGGACTGAAGCTTTCTTT,CASRRRGRTEAFF
TRBD1,TRBV29-1,TRBJ2-3,-,14,TGCAGCGTTGCGCAGGGGGACAACACAGATACGCAGTATTTT,CSVAQGDNTDTQYF
-,TRBV2,TRBJ2-3,-,16,TGTGCCAGCACTGATGTGGGACTCCGAACCACAGATACGCAGTATTTT,CASTDVGLRTTDTQYF
TRBD1,TRBV29-1,TRBJ2-3,-,15,TGCAGCGTTGCCAGGACAGGGGCAAGCACAGATACGCAGTATTTT,CSVARTGASTDTQYF
TRBD1,TRBV29-1,TRBJ2-3,-,17,TGCAGCGTTCTCGGGGCCCGGACAGGGGCAAGCACAGATACGCAGTATTTT,CSVLGARTGASTDTQYF
-,TRBV6-5,TRBJ1-4,few,16,TGTGCCAGCAGTTACTCGTGGAGGACAACTAATGAAAAACTGTTTTTT,CASSYSWRTTNEKLFF
-,TRBV11-2,TRBJ2-1,-,16,TGTGCCAGCAGCCCACCCGGGACACGCTCCTACAATGAGCAGTTCTTC,CASSPPGTRSYNEQFF
-,TRBV15,TRBJ1-2,-,17,TGTGCCACCAGCAGCCCCGAACAGGGTGCTACTAACTATGGCTACACCTTC,CATSSPEQGATNYGYTF
TRBD2,TRBV7-3,TRBJ2-7,once,18,TGTGCCAGCAGCTTAAAAGGTGGAGGTGGTAGCGGGAGCTACGAGCAGTACTTC,CASSLKGGGGSGSYEQYF
TRBD1,TRBV11-2,TRBJ2-3,-,17,TGTGCCAGCAGCTTAGAATCAGGGGGAAGGGGGACAGATACGCAGTATTTT,CASSLESGGRGTDTQYF
-,TRBV4-3,TRBJ1-3,-,16,TGCGCCAGCAGCCCCGAGGGTTGGGGTTCTGGAAACACCATATATTTT,CASSPEGWGSGNTIYF
-,TRBV10-3,TRBJ2-3,once,12,TGTGCCATCAGTGCTTCCCCGGATACGCAGTATTTT,CAISASPDTQYF
TRBD2,TRBV6-5,TRBJ2-5,-,15,TGTGCCAGCAGTTACTCGACTAGCGCCCAAGAGACCCAGTACTTC,CASSYSTSAQETQYF
-,TRBV19,TRBJ1-4,-,16,TGTGCCAGTAGTGCCAAACAGCAGGGTTTGAATGAAAAACTGTTTTTT,CASSAKQQGLNEKLFF
TRBD2,TRBV28,TRBJ2-1,few,14,TGTGCCAGCAGTCCGGGACTAGCGGGAGATGAGCAGTTCTTC,CASSPGLAGDEQFF
TRBD2,TRBV7-3,TRBJ2-2,-,15,TGTGCCAGCAGCTTAACAAGCGGGAAAGGCGGGGAGCTGTTTTTT,CASSLTSGKGGELFF
TRBD1,TRBV4-3,TRBJ2-7,-,17,TGCGCCAGCAGCCAAGTCCGGACAGGGTACGACTCCTACGAGCAGTACTTC,CASSQVRTGYDSYEQYF
TRBD1,TRBV27,TRBJ2-7,-,15,TGTGCCAGCAGTTGGGACAGTATAACTCGGGCCGAGCAGTACTTC,CASSWDSITRAEQYF
-,TRBV2,TRBJ2-1,few,13,TGTGCCAGCAGCGCGGGACAGCGCCTAGAGCAGTTCTTC,CASSAGQRLEQFF
TRBD1,TRBV2,TRBJ2-7,few,14,TGTGCCAGCAGGCCGGACAGGAGCTCCTACGAGCAGTACTTC,CASRPDRSSYEQYF
TRBD1,TRBV5-1,TRBJ2-1,-,15,TGCGCCAGCAGCTCACCGGGACAGGGCTACAATGAGCAGTTCTTC,CASSSPGQGYNEQFF
-,TRBV28,TRBJ2-7,-,15,TGTGCCAGCGCCACTTACCGGGACTTAGGCCACGAGCAGTACTTC,CASATYRDLGHEQYF
TRBD2,TRBV7-2,TRBJ2-1,-,16,TGTGCCAGCAGCATGCGGACTAGCGGGAGTATCAATGAGCAGTTCTTC,CASSMRTSGSINEQFF
-,TRBV5-4,TRBJ1-1,-,12,TGTGCCAGCAGCTGGGGACTTGGGGAAGCTTTCTTT,CASSWGLGEAFF
-,TRBV30,TRBJ2-3,once,15,TGTGCCTGGAGACCGACCCAGGCTAGCACAGATACGCAGTATTTT,CAWRPTQASTDTQYF
TRBD1,TRBV30,TRBJ2-7,-,13,TGTGCCTGGAGCCATGGACAGGGTGGCGAGCAGTACTTC,CAWSHGQGGEQYF
TRBD1,TRBV4-2,TRBJ1-5,-,16,TGTGCCAGCAGCCAAGCCGGACAGGAGTCACATCAGCCCCAGCATTTT,CASSQAGQESHQPQHF